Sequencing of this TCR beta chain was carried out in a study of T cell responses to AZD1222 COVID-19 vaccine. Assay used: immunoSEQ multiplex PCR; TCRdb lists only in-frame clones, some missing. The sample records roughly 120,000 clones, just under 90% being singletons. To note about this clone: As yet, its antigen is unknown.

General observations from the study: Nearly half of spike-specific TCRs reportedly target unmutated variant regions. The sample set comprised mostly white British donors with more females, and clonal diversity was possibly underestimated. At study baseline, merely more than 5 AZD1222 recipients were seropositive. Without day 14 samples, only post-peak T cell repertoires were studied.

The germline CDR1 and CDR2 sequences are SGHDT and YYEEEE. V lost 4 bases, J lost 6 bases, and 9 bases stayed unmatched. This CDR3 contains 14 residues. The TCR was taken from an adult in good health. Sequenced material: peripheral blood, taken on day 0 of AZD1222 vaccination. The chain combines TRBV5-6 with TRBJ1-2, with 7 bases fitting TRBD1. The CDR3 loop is CASSPGQARDGYTF. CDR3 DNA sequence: TGTGCCAGCAGCCCCGGACAGGCTCGGGATGGCTACACCTTC.